This T cell receptor beta chain was identified in a study of blood T cell repertoires in COVID-19. In the study overall: The United States, Italy and Spain were the sources of the acute and convalescent COVID-19 samples. The cDNA or gDNA used as material had been derived from T cells, B-cell-depleted T cells, or PBMCs.

V dropped 0 bases and J dropped 0 bases, with 6 bases sitting between them. Germline V gene data show CDR1 as SGHTA and CDR2 as FQGNSA. The CDR3 is made up of 15 amino acids. In the authors' workflow: Estimated nucleated cell counts came from reference gene primer amplification. Measured with immunoSEQ multiplex PCR; TCRdb has only the in-frame clones, and not every one. D and trimming come from the DNA, and the V and J calls and clone size come from that table. Of 90,000 to 120,000 clones in the sample, 89% are singletons; the top ten hold more than 4.5%. This clonotype originated in a man aged 35-49 years with active or convalescent COVID-19. Sequencing was done on a sample of peripheral blood. The J gene is TRBJ1-3, the V gene TRBV7-2; no firm D call. The CDR3, as DNA: TGTGCCAGCAGCTTAGCGGGCGTCTCTGGAAACACCATATATTTT. Translation gives CASSLAGVSGNTIYF. The full variable domain, with the rest looked up from reference TRBV7-2 and TRBJ1-3, is GAGVSQSPSNKVTEKGKDVELRCDPISGHTALYWYRQSLGQGLEFLIYFQGNSAPDKSGLPSDRFSAERTGGSVSTLTIQRTQQEDSAVYLCASSLAGVSGNTIYFGEGSWLTVV.